Following are 32 T cell receptor beta chains from one sample sequenced in a study of CD8+CD57+ T cells in acquired aplastic anemia. CDR3 and TCR beta VDJ profiling relied on genomic DNA as the template. In TCRdb, the reads were re-called with MiXCR into one record per CDR3 protein. The sample has about 200,000 distinct CDR3 sequences; around three fifths are singletons. Patients included in sequencing had previously demonstrated CD8+CD57+ cell expansion by flow cytometry. The specimen sequenced was sorted CD4+, CD8+, or CD8+CD57+ T cells (not recorded which) from PBMCs. The receptors come from a human donor with aplastic anemia.

The J gene is TRBJ1-6, the V gene TRBV7-8, with D perhaps TRBD1 (5 bases). Germline V gene sequence: CDR1 SGHVS, CDR2 FQNEAQ. Trimming removed 5 bases from V and 9 bases from J, with 17 bases in between. The CDR3 consists of 15 residues. The CDR3 nucleotides are TGTGCCAGCAGCCCCCGACGACCGGGGGTTTCACCCCTCCACTTT. Its protein product is CASSPRRPGVSPLHF.

The chain couples TRBV6-1 to TRBJ1-1; weak D call: TRBD1 (5 bases). Trimming left V 8 bases short and J 7 bases short, with 20 bases between. Germline values: CDR1 MNHNS, CDR2 SASEGT. The CDR3 length is 14 residues. CDR3 sequence reads: CASSPLGGSYEAFF. The CDR3 DNA follows: TGTGCCAGCTCCCCCTTGGGGGGTTCATATGAAGCTTTCTTT.

This clonotype was counted only a few times. The chain employs TRBV24-1 and TRBJ2-7, with D hard to call. The CDR3 extends over 15 amino acids. Germline V CDR1 and CDR2: KGHDR, SFDVKD. V was shortened by 5 bases and J by 3 bases, with 16 bases between the two germline ends. The CDR3 DNA reads TGTGCCACCAGTGCCTGGGAAGACGTCAACTACGAGCAGTACTTC. Translated, it gives CATSAWEDVNYEQYF.

The chain recombines TRBV18 with TRBJ2-7; D is perhaps TRBD1 (6 bases). V lost 4 bases to trimming and J lost 2 bases, with 18 bases between them. The CDR3 runs 16 residues. Germline assignment: CDR1 KGHSH and CDR2 LQKENI. CDR3 in DNA: TGTGCCAGCTCACGTGCCGGGACAAGGGAAACCTACGAGCAGTACTTC. It yields the protein CASSRAGTRETYEQYF.

V usage is TRBV15 and J usage is TRBJ1-5; D ambiguous. The length of the CDR3 is 14 residues. Per the germline V gene, CDR1 is LNHNV and CDR2 is YYDKDF (reference sequence). Trimming pared 10 bases from V and 0 bases from J, leaving 13 bases between. CDR3: CAIRTAYSNQPQHF. Here the CDR3 DNA reads TGTGCCATCCGGACTGCATATAGCAATCAGCCCCAGCATTTT.

Comment on this clonotype: The junction does not match germline at one end; this may be a read error. V and J are TRBV10-3 and TRBJ2-1; 7 bases agree with TRBD1. This CDR3 spans 15 amino acids. Germline V CDR1 and CDR2: ENHRY, SYGVKD. CDR3 protein: CAIRDWDSSCNEQFF. Written as DNA, the CDR3 is TGTGCCATCAGAGATTGGGACAGCTCCTGCAATGAGCAGTTCTTC.

This clonotype was counted only a few times. The chain employs TRBV24-1 and TRBJ1-5; 11 positions agree with TRBD1. The germline gives CDR1 KGHDR, CDR2 SFDVKD. After removal of 4 bases from V and 6 bases from J, the junction contained 4 bases not matched to a gene. The length of the CDR3 is 15 residues. This CDR3 reads CATSDSGTGGQPQHF. The CDR3 nucleotides read TGTGCCACCAGTGACTCCGGGACAGGGGGTCAGCCCCAGCATTTT.

The chain recombines TRBV19 with TRBJ2-5; possibly TRBD1 for D (6 bases). This CDR3 is built from 15 residues. V lost 5 bases to trimming and J lost 4 bases, with 17 bases between them. Germline values: CDR1 LNHDA, CDR2 SQIVND (reference sequence). The DNA of the CDR3 is TGTGCCAGTAGTTTGGGGACACGGACCGTAGAGACCCAGTACTTC. It yields the protein CASSLGTRTVETQYF.

This rearrangement joins TRBV24-1 to TRBJ1-2, with unresolved D. Trimming shortened V by 4 bases and J by 5 bases, and 19 bases separated the two germline ends. The CDR3 runs to 16 residues. Looked up from germline, CDR1 is KGHDR and CDR2 is SFDVKD. This CDR3 reads CATSDPTSEAGYGYTF. CDR3 sequence (DNA): TGTGCCACCAGTGACCCTACGTCTGAGGCGGGATATGGCTACACCTTC.

In its sample, this clonotype was seen a few times. This chain links TRBV20-1 with TRBJ2-7; D uncertain. This CDR3 is 13 amino acids long. Trimming removed 3 bases from V and 2 bases from J, with 11 bases in between. Germline V CDR1 and CDR2: DFQATT, SNEGSKA (reference sequence). CDR3 residues: CSASVPKTYEQYF. The CDR3 bases are TGCAGTGCTAGTGTTCCTAAAACCTACGAGCAGTACTTC.

V is TRBV29-1 and J is TRBJ2-3; D is unclear. The CDR3 covers 12 residues. Germline V CDR1 and CDR2: SQVTM, ANQGSEA. The ends were cut back, 4 bases at V and 2 bases at J, with 7 bases in the middle. The CDR3 protein is CSVGPYTDTQYF. The CDR3 DNA reads as TGCAGCGTTGGTCCGTACACAGATACGCAGTATTTT.

This sequence joins TRBV20-1 and TRBJ1-2, with no clear D. The CDR3 has 12 residues. With 4 bases removed from V and 4 bases from J, the gap between germline ends came to 10 bases. Germline V gives CDR1 DFQATT, CDR2 SNEGSKA (reference sequence). The CDR3 loop reads CSATPGSYGYTF. Here the CDR3 DNA reads TGCAGTGCTACCCCGGGGTCCTATGGCTACACCTTC.

The rearrangement uses TRBV5-1 and TRBJ2-7; weak D call: TRBD2 (6 bases). CDR3 length equals 15 residues. The germline V and J ends were trimmed by 0 bases and 0 bases, with 10 bases remaining between them. CDR1 and CDR2 from the germline V gene are SGHRS and YFSETQ. The chain's CDR3 is CASSLESTSSYEQYF. The CDR3 DNA reads as TGCGCCAGCAGCTTGGAGTCGACTAGCTCCTACGAGCAGTACTTC.

In this sample, this clonotype turned up a few times. The chain couples TRBV11-2 to TRBJ2-2; TRBD1 matches 7 bases. Germline trimming cut 3 bases from V and 4 bases from J; bases unmatched to any gene: 5. The germline V gene encodes CDR1 SGHAT and CDR2 FQNNGV. The CDR3 has 15 amino acids. The CDR3 sequence: CASSLRGRVTGELFF. Written as DNA, the CDR3 is TGTGCCAGCAGCTTGAGGGGGCGGGTCACCGGGGAGCTGTTTTTT.

The chain couples TRBV19 to TRBJ2-3, with unresolved D. Germline loops: CDR1 LNHDA, CDR2 SQIVND (reference sequence). V was shortened by 7 bases and J by 4 bases, with 15 bases between the two germline ends. The length of the CDR3 is 14 residues. CDR3 sequence (DNA): TGTGCCAGTACGCGGAATTCGGTCGCAGATACGCAGTATTTT. This translates into CASTRNSVADTQYF. Using reference TRBV19 and TRBJ2-3 for the parts outside the CDR3, the full variable domain is DGGITQSPKYLFRKEGQNVTLSCEQNLNHDAMYWYRQDPGQGLRLIYYSQIVNDFQKGDIAEGYSVSREKKESFPLTVTSAQKNPTAFYLCASTRNSVADTQYFGPGTRLTVL.

V is TRBV9 and J is TRBJ2-1, with 7 bases fitting TRBD2. The CDR3 sequence is 16 residues long. V lost 3 bases and J lost 3; bases outside the gene matches: 9. CDR1 is SGDLS and CDR2 is YYNGEE in the germline V gene. The DNA for the CDR3 is TGTGCCAGCAGCGCTCTCGGACTAGAAGTCTACAATGAGCAGTTCTTC. This gives the protein CASSALGLEVYNEQFF.

The J gene is TRBJ1-2, the V gene TRBV5-4; D is unclear. V lost 4 bases to trimming and J lost 6 bases, with 7 bases between them. The CDR3 spans 11 residues. Germline V lookup: CDR1 SGHNT, CDR2 YYREEE (reference sequence). CDR3 sequence (DNA): TGTGCCAGCAGCCTCGCACATGGCTACACCTTC. Translating gives CASSLAHGYTF.

This clonotype was counted at least ten times. The chain carries TRBV24-1 and TRBJ2-5; D is possibly TRBD1 (5 bases). V was shortened by 8 bases and J by 5 bases, with 11 bases between the two germline ends. This CDR3 has 12 residues. The germline gives CDR1 KGHDR, CDR2 SFDVKD. CDR3 in amino acids: CATKWGSETQYF. The CDR3 region has the DNA TGTGCCACCAAATGGGGCTCGGAGACCCAGTACTTC.

The table lists this clonotype with many counts. CDR3 protein: CSARGGYDGMETQYF. In DNA, the CDR3 is TGCAGTGCTAGAGGGGGGTACGACGGGATGGAGACCCAGTACTTC. V gene TRBV20-1 combines with J gene TRBJ2-5, with D perhaps matching TRBD1 or TRBD2 (5 bases each). V was shortened by 1 base and J by 5 bases, with 17 bases between the two germline ends. Germline CDR1 and CDR2: DFQATT and SNEGSKA (reference sequence). The CDR3 runs 15 residues.

This CDR3 reads CSVEGRETPQYNEQFF. CDR3 nucleotide sequence: TGCAGCGTTGAAGGGCGTGAAACCCCCCAGTACAATGAGCAGTTCTTC. The chain couples TRBV29-1 to TRBJ2-1; D is uncertain. There are 16 residues in the CDR3. Trimming stripped 1 base from V and 4 bases from J, with 17 bases between. Germline V gene data show CDR1 as SQVTM and CDR2 as ANQGSEA.

The rearrangement links TRBV12-3 or TRBV12-4 to TRBJ1-4; D may be TRBD1 (5 bases). This CDR3 region has 13 residues. V was trimmed by 0 bases and J by 8 bases, leaving 7 bases between them. The CDR3 DNA sequence: TGTGCCAGCAGTTTAGCGTGGGGGGAAAAACTGTTTTTT. Translating gives CASSLAWGEKLFF.

With respect to this clonotype: One junction end does not reproduce the germline sequence, and a read error may be involved. This chain joins TRBV29-1 and TRBJ1-1; D gene unclear. The CDR3 has 12 amino acids. Germline V CDR1 and CDR2: SQVTM, ANQGSEA. The CDR3, as DNA: TGCAGCGTAGGTAGCGAAAACAGTGAAGCTTTCTTT. This translates into CSVGSENSEAFF.

This clonotype was counted a single time. J is TRBJ2-7 and V is TRBV20-1; D gene unclear. The CDR3 consists of 11 residues. The germline V and J ends were trimmed by 5 bases and 4 bases, with 9 bases remaining between them. Germline CDR1 reads DFQATT; CDR2 reads SNEGSKA (reference sequence). CDR3 sequence (DNA): TGCAGTGCTTCAGACGGGTACGAGCAGTACTTC. Amino acids: CSASDGYEQYF.

The DNA for the CDR3 is TGTGCCAGCAGCTTAGAATTAAACAATGAGCAGTTCTTC. Encoded protein: CASSLELNNEQFF. The chain uses TRBV7-9 and TRBJ2-1; D remains unclear. With 1 base removed from V and 5 bases from J, the gap between germline ends came to 6 bases. The CDR3 loop spans 13 amino acids. CDR1 SEHNR and CDR2 FQNEAQ come from the germline V gene (reference sequence).

This chain joins TRBV7-3 and TRBJ1-2; no clear D gene. The germline V and J ends were trimmed by 2 bases and 4 bases, with 8 bases remaining between them. Germline assignment: CDR1 SGHTA and CDR2 FQGTGA. The CDR3 runs 13 residues. Written as DNA, the CDR3 is TGTGCCAGCAGCTTAGATACGCCCTATGGCTACACCTTC. This sequence encodes CASSLDTPYGYTF. Full variable domain (missing parts from reference TRBV7-3 and TRBJ1-2): GAGVSQTPSNKVTEKGKYVELRCDPISGHTALYWYRQSLGQGPEFLIYFQGTGAADDSGLPNDRFFAVRPEGSVSTLKIQRTERGDSAVYLCASSLDTPYGYTFGSGTRLTVV.

This rearrangement joins TRBV24-1 to TRBJ2-7, with D unresolved. With 5 bases removed from V and 2 bases from J, the gap between germline ends came to 9 bases. Germline values: CDR1 KGHDR, CDR2 SFDVKD. The CDR3 runs 13 residues. CDR3 sequence: CATSGLGTYEQYF. The CDR3 DNA reads TGTGCCACCAGTGGATTGGGGACCTACGAGCAGTACTTC.

The genes are TRBV29-1 and TRBJ2-2, with D possibly matching TRBD1 (5 bases). The CDR3 has 14 amino acids. Trimming shortened V by 6 bases and J by 3 bases, and 14 bases separated the two germline ends. Germline V gene data show CDR1 as SQVTM and CDR2 as ANQGSEA. CDR3: CSVRALRDTGELFF. The CDR3 bases are TGCAGCGTCAGGGCCCTAAGAGACACCGGGGAGCTGTTTTTT.

The V and J genes are TRBV7-6 and TRBJ2-7; unclear D gene. The germline CDR1 and CDR2 sequences are SGHVS and FNYEAQ. The CDR3 contains 12 residues. Trimming stripped 5 bases from V and 0 bases from J, with 5 bases between. The CDR3 sequence: CASSAYSYEQYF. Here the CDR3 DNA reads TGTGCCAGCAGCGCGTACTCCTACGAGCAGTACTTC.

This clonotype came up once. One end of the junction is discordant with germline, which a read error may explain. J is TRBJ2-5 and V is TRBV25-1, with 7 bases that match TRBD2. This CDR3 region has 13 residues. Germline V CDR1 and CDR2: MGHDK, SYGVNS. The CDR3 here is CASTAGGLEAQYF. CDR3 nucleotide sequence: TGTGCCAGCACGGCAGGAGGACTAGAGGCCCAGTACTTC. Full variable domain (rest looked up from reference TRBV25-1 and TRBJ2-5): EADIYQTPRYLVIGTGKKITLECSQTMGHDKMYWYQQDPGMELHLIHYSYGVNSTEKGDLSSESTVSRIRTEHFPLTLESARPSHTSQYLCASTAGGLEAQYFGPGTRLLVL.

The chain uses TRBV20-1 and TRBJ2-7; TRBD1 matches 9 bases. Germline V gene lookup returns CDR1 DFQATT and CDR2 SNEGSKA (reference sequence). Trimming at V came to 2 bases and at J to 5 bases, leaving 4 bases not matched to a gene. The CDR3 sequence is 13 residues long. The DNA for the CDR3 is TGCAGTGCTAGAAATACAGGGGGCGACGAGCAGTACTTC. Its protein is CSARNTGGDEQYF.

As regards this clonotype: In this CDR3 the conserved last residue, phenylalanine or tryptophan, is missing, so a read error is likely. The V call is TRBV5-1, the J call TRBJ1-1; D not resolved. CDR3 length: 12 residues. From germline, CDR1 is SGHRS and CDR2 YFSETQ. Trimming took off 4 bases at V and 6 bases at J, with 10 bases between the two ends. In DNA, the CDR3 is TGCGCCAGCAGCCCGGGAGGTGCTGAAGCTTTCCTT. Its protein is CASSPGGAEAFL.

The chain uses TRBV7-3 and TRBJ2-1; TRBD2 might be the D (5 bases). Germline lookup yields CDR1 SGHTA and CDR2 FQGTGA. This CDR3 has 13 residues. Trimming cost V 2 bases and J 6 bases, with 8 bases left between them. In DNA form, the CDR3 reads TGTGCCAGCAGCTTAGGAGGCCCCAATGAGCAGTTCTTC. Translation: CASSLGGPNEQFF.